This T cell receptor beta chain is from a study of regulatory T cells in long-lasting Graves disease. Germline V gene sequence: CDR1 SGHAT, CDR2 FQNNGV. The CDR3 extends over 13 amino acids. V lost 5 bases and J 8 bases, leaving 15 bases between the germline ends. For TCR beta, libraries came from iRepertoire HTBI primers and Arm-PCR of CDR3 regions. TCRdb independently ran MiXCR on the multiplex PCR reads; one entry per CDR3 protein. The sample yields over 500,000 distinct CDR3 sequences, roughly 15% seen once. Findings and limits, study-wide: Whereas new patients shared some 990 public clonotypes, persistent patients shared more, at approximately 2,700. Few sampled subjects may have lowered accuracy.

The time point is: newly diagnosed GD, antithyroid drugs for less than 3 months. Making the TCR library involved RNA that had been extracted from PBMCs. An approximately 10-milliliter sample of peripheral blood was drawn into EDTA tubes. This clonotype was found many times. Its specificity is not known. The sample was also reused in another study, on T cells in Graves' hyperthyroidism and ophthalmopathy.

The clonotype was recovered from a woman between 25 and 40 years old with Graves disease. Source: peripheral blood mononuclear cells (PBMCs), taken at new diagnosis, from a patient treated with antithyroid drugs. The chain combines TRBV11-2 with TRBJ1-2; D not resolved. The CDR3 region is CASSPDVSLGYTF. The CDR3 DNA follows: TGTGCCAGCAGCCCTGACGTATCCTTAGGCTACACCTTC. Looking up the rest from reference TRBV11-2 and TRBJ1-2 gives the full variable domain: EAGVAQSPRYKIIEKRQSVAFWCNPISGHATLYWYQQILGQGPKLLIQFQNNGVVDDSQLPKDRFSAERLKGVDSTLKIQPAKLEDSAVYLCASSPDVSLGYTFGSGTRLTVV.